The table lists the clone carrying this T cell receptor (beta chain) with a count of one. These data belong to a study of T cell responses to AZD1222 COVID-19 vaccine. Profiling relied on immunoSEQ multiplex PCR, and the TCRdb table lists in-frame clones only, not all of them. This table has approximately 130,000 clones, around 85% appearing once. The V and J ends lost 5 bases and 4 bases respectively, with 6 bases between them. This CDR3 has 12 residues. The rearrangement links TRBV12-3 or TRBV12-4 to TRBJ1-5; unclear D gene. This specimen consisted of peripheral blood, obtained on day 0 of AZD1222 vaccination. The receptor was isolated from an adult in good health. CDR3 region: CASSHSNQPQHF. In DNA, the CDR3 is TGTGCCAGCAGTCACAGTAATCAGCCCCAGCATTTT.